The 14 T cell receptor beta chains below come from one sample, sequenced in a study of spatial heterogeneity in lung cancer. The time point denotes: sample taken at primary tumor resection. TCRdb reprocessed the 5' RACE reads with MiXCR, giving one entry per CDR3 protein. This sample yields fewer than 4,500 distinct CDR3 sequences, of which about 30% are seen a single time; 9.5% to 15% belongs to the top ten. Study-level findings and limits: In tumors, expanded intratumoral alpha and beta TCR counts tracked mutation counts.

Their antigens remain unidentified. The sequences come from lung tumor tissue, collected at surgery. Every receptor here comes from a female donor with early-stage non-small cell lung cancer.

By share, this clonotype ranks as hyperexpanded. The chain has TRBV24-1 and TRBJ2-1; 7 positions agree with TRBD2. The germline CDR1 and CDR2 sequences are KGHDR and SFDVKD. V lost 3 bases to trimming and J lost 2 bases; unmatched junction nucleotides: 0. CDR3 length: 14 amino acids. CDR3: CATSDAGAYNEQFF. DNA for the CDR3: TGTGCCACCAGTGATGCGGGGGCCTACAATGAGCAGTTCTTC.

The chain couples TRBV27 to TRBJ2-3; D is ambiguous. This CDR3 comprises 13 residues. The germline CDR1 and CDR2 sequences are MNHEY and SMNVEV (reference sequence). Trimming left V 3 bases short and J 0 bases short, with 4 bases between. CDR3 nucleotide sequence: TGTGCCAGCAGTTTCCGTAGCACAGATACGCAGTATTTT. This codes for CASSFRSTDTQYF.

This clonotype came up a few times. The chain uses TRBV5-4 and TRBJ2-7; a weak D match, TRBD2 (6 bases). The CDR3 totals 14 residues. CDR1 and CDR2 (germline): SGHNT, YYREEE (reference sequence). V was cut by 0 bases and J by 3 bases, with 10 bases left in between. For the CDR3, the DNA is TGTGCCAGCAGCTTGGAGAGGGGAGGCTACGAGCAGTACTTC. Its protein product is CASSLERGGYEQYF.

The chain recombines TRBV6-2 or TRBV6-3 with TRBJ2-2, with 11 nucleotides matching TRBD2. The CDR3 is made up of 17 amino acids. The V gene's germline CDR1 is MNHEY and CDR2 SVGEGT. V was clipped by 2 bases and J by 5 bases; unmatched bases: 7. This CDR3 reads CASSYPTSGVPTGELFF. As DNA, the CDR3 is TGTGCCAGCAGTTACCCGACTAGCGGGGTGCCGACCGGGGAGCTGTTTTTT.

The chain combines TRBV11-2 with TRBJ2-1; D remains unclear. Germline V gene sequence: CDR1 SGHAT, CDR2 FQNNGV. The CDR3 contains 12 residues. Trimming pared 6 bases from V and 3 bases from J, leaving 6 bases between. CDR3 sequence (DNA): TGTGCCAGCAGTAGTGACTACAATGAGCAGTTCTTC. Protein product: CASSSDYNEQFF.

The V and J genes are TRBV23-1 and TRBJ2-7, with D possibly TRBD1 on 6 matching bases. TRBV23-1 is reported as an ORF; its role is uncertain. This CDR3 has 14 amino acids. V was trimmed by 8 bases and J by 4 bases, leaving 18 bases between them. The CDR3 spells CASCTGPLSYEQYF. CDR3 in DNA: TGCGCCAGCTGTACAGGGCCCCTTTCGTACGAGCAGTACTTC.

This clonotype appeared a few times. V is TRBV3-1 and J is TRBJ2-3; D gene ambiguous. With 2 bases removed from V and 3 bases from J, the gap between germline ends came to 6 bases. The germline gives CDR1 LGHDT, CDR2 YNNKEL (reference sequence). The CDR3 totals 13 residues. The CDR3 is CASSQTATDTQYF. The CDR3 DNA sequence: TGTGCCAGCAGCCAAACGGCTACAGATACGCAGTATTTT.

This chain's CDR3 is CASSTTGTGRDEQYF. CDR3 coding DNA: TGTGCCAGCAGCACGACCGGGACTGGCAGGGACGAGCAGTACTTC. The chain uses TRBV9 and TRBJ2-7; D perhaps matches TRBD2 (6 bases). Trimming took 4 bases from V and 5 from J, leaving 19 bases between them. CDR1 and CDR2 from the germline V gene are SGDLS and YYNGEE. CDR3 length: 15 amino acids.

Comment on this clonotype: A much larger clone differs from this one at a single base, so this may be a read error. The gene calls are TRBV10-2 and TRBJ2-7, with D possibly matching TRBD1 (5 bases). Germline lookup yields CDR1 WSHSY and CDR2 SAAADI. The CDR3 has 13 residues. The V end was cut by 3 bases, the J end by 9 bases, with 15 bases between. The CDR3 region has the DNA TGCGCCAGCAGTGAAAGGGGCCTTTTGGGGCAGTACTTC. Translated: CASSERGLLGQYF.

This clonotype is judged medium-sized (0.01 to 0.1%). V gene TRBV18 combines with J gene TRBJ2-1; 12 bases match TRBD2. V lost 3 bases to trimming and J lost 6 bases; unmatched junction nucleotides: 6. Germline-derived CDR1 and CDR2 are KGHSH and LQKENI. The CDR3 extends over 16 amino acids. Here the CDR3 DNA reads TGTGCCAGCTCACCGAGGACTAGCGGGGATGCCAATGAGCAGTTCTTC. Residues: CASSPRTSGDANEQFF. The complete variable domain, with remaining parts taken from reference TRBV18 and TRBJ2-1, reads NAGVMQNPRHLVRRRGQEARLRCSPMKGHSHVYWYRQLPEEGLKFMVYLQKENIIDESGMPKERFSAEFPKEGPSILRIQQVVRGDSAAYFCASSPRTSGDANEQFFGPGTRLTVL.

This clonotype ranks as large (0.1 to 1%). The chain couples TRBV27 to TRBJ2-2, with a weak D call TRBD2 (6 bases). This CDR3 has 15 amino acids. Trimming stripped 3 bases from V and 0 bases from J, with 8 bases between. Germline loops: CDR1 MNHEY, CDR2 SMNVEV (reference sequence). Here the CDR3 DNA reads TGTGCCAGCAGTTTGGGCGGGACGAACACCGGGGAGCTGTTTTTT. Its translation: CASSLGGTNTGELFF.

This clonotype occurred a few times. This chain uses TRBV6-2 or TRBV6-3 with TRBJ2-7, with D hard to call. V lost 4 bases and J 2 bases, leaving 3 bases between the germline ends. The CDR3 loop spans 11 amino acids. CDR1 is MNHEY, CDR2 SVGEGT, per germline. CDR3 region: CASSSTYEQYF. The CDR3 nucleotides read TGTGCCAGCAGTTCGACCTACGAGCAGTACTTC.

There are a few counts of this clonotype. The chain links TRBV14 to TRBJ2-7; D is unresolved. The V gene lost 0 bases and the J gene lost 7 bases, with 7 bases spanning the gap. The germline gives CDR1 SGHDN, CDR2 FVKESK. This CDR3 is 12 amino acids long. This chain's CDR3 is CASSQDRREQYF. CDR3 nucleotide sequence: TGTGCCAGCAGCCAAGATAGGCGGGAGCAGTACTTC.

CDR3 bases: TGTGCCAGCAGCTTTGGAGAGACCCAGTACTTC. Translating gives CASSFGETQYF. The V call is TRBV11-1, the J call TRBJ2-5; D is unclear. Germline lookup yields CDR1 SGHAT and CDR2 FQDESV (reference sequence). The V end was cut by 3 bases, the J end by 4 bases, with 3 bases between. The CDR3 totals 11 residues.